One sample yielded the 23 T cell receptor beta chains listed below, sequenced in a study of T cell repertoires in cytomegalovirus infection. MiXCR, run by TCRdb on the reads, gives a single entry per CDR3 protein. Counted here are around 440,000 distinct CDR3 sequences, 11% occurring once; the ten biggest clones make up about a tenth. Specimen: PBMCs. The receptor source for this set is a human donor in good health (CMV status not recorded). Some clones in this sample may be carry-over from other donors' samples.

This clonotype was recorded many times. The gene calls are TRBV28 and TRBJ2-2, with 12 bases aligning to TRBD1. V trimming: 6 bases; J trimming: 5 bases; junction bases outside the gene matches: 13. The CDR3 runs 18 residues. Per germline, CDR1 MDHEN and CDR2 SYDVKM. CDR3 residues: CASSPPTGTGGWTGELFF. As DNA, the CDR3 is TGTGCCAGCAGCCCCCCGACCGGGACAGGGGGCTGGACCGGGGAGCTGTTTTTT.

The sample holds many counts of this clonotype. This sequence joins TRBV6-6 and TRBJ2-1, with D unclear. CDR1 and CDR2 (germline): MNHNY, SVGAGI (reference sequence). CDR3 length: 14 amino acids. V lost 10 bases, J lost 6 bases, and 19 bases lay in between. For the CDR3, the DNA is TGTGCCACCCCTAACGAGAGATCTATCAATGAGCAGTTCTTC. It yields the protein CATPNERSINEQFF.

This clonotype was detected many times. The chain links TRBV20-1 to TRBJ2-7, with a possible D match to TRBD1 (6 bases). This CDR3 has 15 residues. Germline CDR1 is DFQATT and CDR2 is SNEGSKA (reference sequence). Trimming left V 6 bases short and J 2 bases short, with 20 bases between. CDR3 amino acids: CSADSERGITYEQYF. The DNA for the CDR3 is TGCAGTGCCGATTCCGAAAGGGGGATAACCTACGAGCAGTACTTC.

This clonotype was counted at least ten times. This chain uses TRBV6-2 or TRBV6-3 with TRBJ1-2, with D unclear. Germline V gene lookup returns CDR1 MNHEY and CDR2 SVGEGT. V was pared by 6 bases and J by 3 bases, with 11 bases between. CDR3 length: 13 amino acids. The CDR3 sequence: CASRQDNYYGYTF. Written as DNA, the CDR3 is TGTGCCAGCAGACAAGACAATTACTATGGCTACACCTTC.

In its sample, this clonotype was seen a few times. The CDR3 DNA sequence: TGTGCCAGTAGCCCCCCTGCGGCCAACGTCCTGACTTTC. Protein product: CASSPPAANVLTF. This chain connects TRBV19 to TRBJ2-6; D not resolved. The CDR3 length is 13 residues. The germline V gene encodes CDR1 LNHDA and CDR2 SQIVND (reference sequence). Trimming took off 6 bases at V and 6 bases at J, with 9 bases between the two ends.

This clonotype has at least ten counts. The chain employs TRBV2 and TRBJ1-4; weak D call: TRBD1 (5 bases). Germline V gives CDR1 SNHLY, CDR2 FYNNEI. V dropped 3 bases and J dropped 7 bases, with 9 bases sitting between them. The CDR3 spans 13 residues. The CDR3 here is CASSELQGEKLFF. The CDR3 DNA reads TGTGCCAGCAGTGAGCTTCAGGGTGAAAAACTGTTTTTT.

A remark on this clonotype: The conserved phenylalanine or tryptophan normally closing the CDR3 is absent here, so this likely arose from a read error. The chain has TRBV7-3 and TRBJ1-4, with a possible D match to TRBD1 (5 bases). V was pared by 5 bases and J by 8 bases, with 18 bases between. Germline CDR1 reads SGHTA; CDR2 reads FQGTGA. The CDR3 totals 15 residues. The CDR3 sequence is CASSPGCRVGEKLFS. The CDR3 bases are TGTGCCAGCAGCCCGGGGTGCAGGGTTGGAGAAAAACTGTTTTCT.

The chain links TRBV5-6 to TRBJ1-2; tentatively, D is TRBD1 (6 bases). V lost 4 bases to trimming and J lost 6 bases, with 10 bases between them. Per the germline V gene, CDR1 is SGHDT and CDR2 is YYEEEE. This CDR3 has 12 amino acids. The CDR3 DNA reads TGTGCCAGCAGCATTACAGGGAATGGCTACACCTTC. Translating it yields CASSITGNGYTF. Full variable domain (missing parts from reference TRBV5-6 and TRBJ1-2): DAGVTQSPTHLIKTRGQQVTLRCSPKSGHDTVSWYQQALGQGPQFIFQYYEEEERQRGNFPDRFSGHQFPNYSSELNVNALLLGDSALYLCASSITGNGYTFGSGTRLTVV.

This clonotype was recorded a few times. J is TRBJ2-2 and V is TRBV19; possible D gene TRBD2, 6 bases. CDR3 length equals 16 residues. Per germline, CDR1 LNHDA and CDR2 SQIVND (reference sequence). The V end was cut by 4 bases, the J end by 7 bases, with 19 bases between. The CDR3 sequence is CASSRRPGETSGELFF. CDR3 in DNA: TGTGCCAGTAGTAGAAGACCGGGAGAGACGAGCGGGGAGCTGTTTTTT.

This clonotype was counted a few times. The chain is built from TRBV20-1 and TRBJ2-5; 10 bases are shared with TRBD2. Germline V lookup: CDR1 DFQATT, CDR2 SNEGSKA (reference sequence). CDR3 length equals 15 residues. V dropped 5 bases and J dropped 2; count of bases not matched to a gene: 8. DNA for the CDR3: TGCAGTGCTGCTAGCGGGGGAGGGACACAAGAGACCCAGTACTTC. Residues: CSAASGGGTQETQYF.

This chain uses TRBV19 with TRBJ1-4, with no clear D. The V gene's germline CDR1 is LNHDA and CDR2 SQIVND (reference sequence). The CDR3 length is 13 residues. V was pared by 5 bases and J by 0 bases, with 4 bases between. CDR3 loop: CASSQATNEKLFF. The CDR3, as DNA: TGTGCCAGTAGTCAAGCAACTAATGAAAAACTGTTTTTT. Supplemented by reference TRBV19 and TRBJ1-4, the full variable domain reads DGGITQSPKYLFRKEGQNVTLSCEQNLNHDAMYWYRQDPGQGLRLIYYSQIVNDFQKGDIAEGYSVSREKKESFPLTVTSAQKNPTAFYLCASSQATNEKLFFGSGTQLSVL.

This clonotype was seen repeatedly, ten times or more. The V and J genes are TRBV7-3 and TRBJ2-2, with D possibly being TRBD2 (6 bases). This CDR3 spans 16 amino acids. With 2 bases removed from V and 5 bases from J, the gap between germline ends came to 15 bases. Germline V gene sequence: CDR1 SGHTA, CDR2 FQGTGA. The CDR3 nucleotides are TGTGCCAGCAGCTTATATGCGGTAGGAGGGACCGGGGAGCTGTTTTTT. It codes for CASSLYAVGGTGELFF.

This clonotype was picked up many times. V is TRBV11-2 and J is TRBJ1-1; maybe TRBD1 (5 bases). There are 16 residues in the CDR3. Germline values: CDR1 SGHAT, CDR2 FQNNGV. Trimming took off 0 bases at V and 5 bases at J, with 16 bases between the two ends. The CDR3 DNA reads TGTGCCAGCAGCTTAGATCAGGGACCACTTGGGACTGAAGCTTTCTTT. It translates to CASSLDQGPLGTEAFF. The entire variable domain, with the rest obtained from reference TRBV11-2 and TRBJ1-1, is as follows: EAGVAQSPRYKIIEKRQSVAFWCNPISGHATLYWYQQILGQGPKLLIQFQNNGVVDDSQLPKDRFSAERLKGVDSTLKIQPAKLEDSAVYLCASSLDQGPLGTEAFFGQGTRLTVV.

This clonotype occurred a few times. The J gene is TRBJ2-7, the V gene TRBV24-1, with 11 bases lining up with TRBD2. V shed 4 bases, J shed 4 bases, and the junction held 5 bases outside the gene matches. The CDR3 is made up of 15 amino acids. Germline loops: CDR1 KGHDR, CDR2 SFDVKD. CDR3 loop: CATSDGTSGAYEQYF. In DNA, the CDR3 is TGTGCCACCAGTGACGGGACTAGCGGAGCGTACGAGCAGTACTTC.

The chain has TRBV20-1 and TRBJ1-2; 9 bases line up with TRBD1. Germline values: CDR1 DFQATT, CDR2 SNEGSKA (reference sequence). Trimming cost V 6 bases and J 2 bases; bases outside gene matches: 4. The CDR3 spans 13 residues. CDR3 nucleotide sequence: TGCAGTGCAACCGGGACAGGGAACTATGGCTACACCTTC. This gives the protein CSATGTGNYGYTF.

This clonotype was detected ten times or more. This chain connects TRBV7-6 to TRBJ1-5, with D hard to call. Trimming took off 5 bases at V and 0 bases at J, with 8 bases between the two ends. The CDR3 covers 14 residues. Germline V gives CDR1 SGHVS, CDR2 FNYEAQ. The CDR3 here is CASSPSSSNQPQHF. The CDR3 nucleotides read TGTGCCAGCAGCCCGTCCTCTAGCAATCAGCCCCAGCATTTT.

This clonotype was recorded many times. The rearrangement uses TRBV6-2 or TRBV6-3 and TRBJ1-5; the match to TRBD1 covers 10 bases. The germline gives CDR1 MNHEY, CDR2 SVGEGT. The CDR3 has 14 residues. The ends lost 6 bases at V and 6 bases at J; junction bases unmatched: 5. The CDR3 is CASSETGGGQPQHF. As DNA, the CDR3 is TGTGCCAGCAGCGAGACAGGGGGCGGTCAGCCCCAGCATTTT.

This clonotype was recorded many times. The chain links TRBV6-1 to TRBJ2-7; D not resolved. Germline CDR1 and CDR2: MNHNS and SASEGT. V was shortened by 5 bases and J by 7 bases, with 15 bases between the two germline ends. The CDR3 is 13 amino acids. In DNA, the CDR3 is TGTGCCAGCAGTCTCGGACCTCCCACTGAGCAGTACTTC. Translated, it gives CASSLGPPTEQYF.

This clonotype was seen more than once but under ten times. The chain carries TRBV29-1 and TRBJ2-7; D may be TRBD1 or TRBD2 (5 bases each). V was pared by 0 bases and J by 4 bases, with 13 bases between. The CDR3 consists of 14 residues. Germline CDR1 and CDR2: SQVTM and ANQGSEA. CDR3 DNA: TGCAGCGTTGAAGATCCAGGGAGAAGGTACGAGCAGTACTTC. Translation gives CSVEDPGRRYEQYF.

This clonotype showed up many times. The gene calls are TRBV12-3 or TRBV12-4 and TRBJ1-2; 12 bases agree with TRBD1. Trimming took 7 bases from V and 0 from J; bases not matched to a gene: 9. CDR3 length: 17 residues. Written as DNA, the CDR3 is TGTGCCAGCACCCCTGGGACAGGGGGCCATGCTAACTATGGCTACACCTTC. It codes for CASTPGTGGHANYGYTF.

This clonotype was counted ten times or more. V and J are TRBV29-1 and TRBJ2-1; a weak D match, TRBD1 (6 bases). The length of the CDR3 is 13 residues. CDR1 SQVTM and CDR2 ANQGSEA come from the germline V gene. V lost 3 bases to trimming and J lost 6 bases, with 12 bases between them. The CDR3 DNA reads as TGCAGCGTTGACCGAACCAGGGGCAATGAGCAGTTCTTC. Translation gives CSVDRTRGNEQFF.

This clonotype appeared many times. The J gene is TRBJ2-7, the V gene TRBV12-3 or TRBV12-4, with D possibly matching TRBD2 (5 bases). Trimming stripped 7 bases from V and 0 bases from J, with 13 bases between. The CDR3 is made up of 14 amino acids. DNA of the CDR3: TGTGCCAGCACTATACACGGAGGCTCCTACGAGCAGTACTTC. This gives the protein CASTIHGGSYEQYF.

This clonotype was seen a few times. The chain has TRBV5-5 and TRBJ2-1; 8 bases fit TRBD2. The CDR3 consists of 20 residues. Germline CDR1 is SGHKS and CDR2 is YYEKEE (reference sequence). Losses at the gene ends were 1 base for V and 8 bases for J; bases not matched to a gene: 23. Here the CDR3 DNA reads TGTGCCAGCAGCTTGAGGTTTAACAGACTAGCGACGCAAAGCGCGGATGAGCAGTTCTTC. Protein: CASSLRFNRLATQSADEQFF.